Each of the 3 T cell receptor beta chains below was sequenced from the same sample in a study of regulatory T cells in long-lasting Graves disease. Relying on iRepertoire HTBI primers and Arm-PCR of CDR3 regions, the team built TCR beta libraries. MiXCR, applied by TCRdb to the multiplex PCR reads, yields one record per CDR3 protein. The table has roughly 610,000 distinct CDR3 sequences, about 16% seen once. Time point here: newly diagnosed GD, antithyroid drugs for less than 3 months. Extracted PBMC RNA gave rise to the TCR library. These data were also filed under a second study, of T cells in Graves' hyperthyroidism and ophthalmopathy.

The material sequenced was peripheral blood mononuclear cells (PBMCs), taken at new diagnosis, from a patient treated with antithyroid drugs. These receptors were taken from a woman between 25 and 40 years old with Graves disease.

This clonotype was counted between two and nine times. The chain employs TRBV14 and TRBJ2-7; a possible D gene is TRBD1 (6 bases). Trimming took off 0 bases at V and 2 bases at J, with 8 bases between the two ends. This CDR3 comprises 14 residues. The germline gives CDR1 SGHDN, CDR2 FVKESK. CDR3 residues: CASSQETGTYEQYF. In DNA form, the CDR3 reads TGTGCCAGCAGCCAAGAAACAGGGACCTACGAGCAGTACTTC.

At least ten counts were recorded for this clonotype. The rearrangement links TRBV11-2 to TRBJ2-3; no clear D gene. The V end lost 7 bases, the J end lost 0 bases, and 11 bases lay between the germline ends. Looked up from germline, CDR1 is SGHAT and CDR2 is FQNNGV. The CDR3 consists of 14 residues. The CDR3 spells CASKSDGSTDTQYF. In nucleotides, the CDR3 is TGTGCCAGCAAATCCGACGGGAGCACAGATACGCAGTATTTT.

This clonotype was observed many times. The V call is TRBV12-3 or TRBV12-4, the J call TRBJ2-2, with D possibly matching TRBD2 (5 bases). Trimming cost V 6 bases and J 4 bases, with 21 bases left between them. The length of the CDR3 is 17 residues. This CDR3 is CASSGPGFLWGTGELFF. The CDR3 nucleotides are TGTGCCAGCAGCGGCCCGGGGTTCCTATGGGGCACCGGGGAGCTGTTTTTT.